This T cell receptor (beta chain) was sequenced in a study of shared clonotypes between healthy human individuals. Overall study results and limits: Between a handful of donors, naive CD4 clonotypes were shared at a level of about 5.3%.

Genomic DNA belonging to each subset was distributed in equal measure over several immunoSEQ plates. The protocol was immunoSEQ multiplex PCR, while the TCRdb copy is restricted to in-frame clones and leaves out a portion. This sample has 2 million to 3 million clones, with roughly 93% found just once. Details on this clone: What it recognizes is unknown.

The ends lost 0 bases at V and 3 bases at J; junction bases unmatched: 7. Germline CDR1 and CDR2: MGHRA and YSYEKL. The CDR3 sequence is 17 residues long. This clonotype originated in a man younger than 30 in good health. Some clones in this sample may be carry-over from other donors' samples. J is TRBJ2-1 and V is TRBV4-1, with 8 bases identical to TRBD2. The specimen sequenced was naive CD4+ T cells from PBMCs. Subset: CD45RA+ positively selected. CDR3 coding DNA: TGCGCCAGCAGCCAAGATCGGACTAGCTCTTACTACAATGAGCAGTTCTTC. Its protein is CASSQDRTSSYYNEQFF.